This T cell receptor beta chain was retrieved from a study of beta chain features in type 1 diabetes. Study in general: In age, gender and cell yields, patients were similar to healthy donors. Study-level findings and limits: When cDNA is sequenced, cells with high TCR expression could be over-represented. Type 1 diabetes patients had moderately but significantly shorter TCRB CDR3s in all four CD4+ subsets.

With regard to this clone: The antigen remains undetermined.

A single heparinised blood sample, averaging about 100 mL, was obtained per donor. Trimming pared 8 bases from V and 4 bases from J, leaving 18 bases between. CDR1 is MDHEN, CDR2 SYDVKM, per germline. The CDR3 sequence is 15 residues long. The isolated RNA, all of it, was reverse transcribed, so expressed TCRB transcripts were what got sequenced. Generated by immunoSEQ multiplex PCR, the TCRdb table keeps only in-frame clones and is missing some. In the table there are more than 95,000 clones, 25% to 35% of which are singletons. The source is a woman aged 18-30 years with type 1 diabetes. The rearrangement joins TRBV28 to TRBJ1-5; D is unclear. Sample: central memory CD4+ T cells from blood. The CDR3 here is CASVTQINPNQPQHF. CDR3 nucleotides: TGTGCCAGCGTAACCCAGATAAACCCTAATCAGCCCCAGCATTTT.